This TCR beta chain is from a study of human T cells and chemical hapten exposure. Stated time point: patch test 1, 2 weeks after DPC sensitization. Sample treatment: therapeutic diphenylcyclopropenone sensitization with weekly scalp DPC. Each CDR3 protein is one row after TCRdb ran MiXCR on the RACE reads. Among about 120,000 distinct CDR3 sequences, approximately 13% were seen once, and the ten largest hold around 0.84%. Sequenced material: whole blood, taken in connection with sensitization to the hapten diphenylcyclopropenone (DPC). This receptor was obtained from a man younger than 35 with alopecia areata. Some clones in this sample may be carry-over from other donors' samples.

The CDR3 coding sequence is TGTGCCAGCAGCTCCAGGAGGGAAGAGACCCAGTACTTC. Encoded protein: CASSSRREETQYF. The chain employs TRBV7-2 and TRBJ2-5; possibly TRBD2 for D (6 bases). The CDR3 has 13 residues. Trimming shortened V by 4 bases and J by 3 bases, and 9 bases separated the two germline ends. Germline CDR1 reads SGHTA; CDR2 reads FQGNSA.